This TCR beta chain comes out of a study of blood T cell repertoires in COVID-19. At the level of the study: Sources were T cells, B-cell-depleted T cells, or PBMCs; the material itself was cDNA or gDNA.

Original processing methods: Reference gene primers were amplified, and this amplification served to estimate nucleated cell counts. Sequencing was performed with immunoSEQ multiplex PCR; in TCRdb, only in-frame clones are kept and a portion is missing. The D gene and trimming were derived from the DNA, and the V and J assignments and clone size from that table. The sample holds 30,000 to 40,000 clones, over 75% seen once. The CDR3 length is 14 residues. Unmatched junction bases numbered 0, after V lost 4 bases and J lost 3 bases. Looked up from germline, CDR1 is LGHDT and CDR2 is YNNKEL (reference sequence).

The sequence was obtained from a woman aged 55-75 years with active COVID-19. The chain is built from TRBV3-1 (or the pseudogene TRBV3-2) and TRBJ2-5; 12 bases line up with TRBD2. Sequencing was carried out using peripheral blood. CDR3 DNA sequence: TGTGCCAGCAGCCGGACTAGCGGGGAAGAGACCCAGTACTTC. Its protein product is CASSRTSGEETQYF.